This passage covers 18 T cell receptor beta chains from one sample sequenced in a study of cytomegalovirus exposure and HLA in healthy donors (dated by TCRdb to about 2017). Library method: the immunoSEQ multiplex PCR assay. A mixture of 60 forward primers for TCR Vbeta segments and 13 reverse primers for TCR Jbeta segments was used in the multiplex PCR. TCRdb obtained this table from immuneACCESS and retained in-frame rearrangements with V and J assigned. These tables miss some clones; where compared with another copy, unresolved V genes account for less than half of the shortfall, and the remainder is unexplained. Present in this sample are more than 45,000 clones, roughly four fifths of which were seen just once. The ten largest clones add up to roughly 1.6% of the sample. The specimen sequenced was PBMCs. These TCRs come from a man aged 25-45 years in good health and CMV-seronegative.

The chain is built from TRBV11-3 and TRBJ1-2; the D gene is possibly TRBD1 (5 bases). There are 14 residues in the CDR3. Germline V gene sequence: CDR1 SGHNT, CDR2 YENEEA. Trimming cost V 3 bases and J 8 bases, with 16 bases left between them. This chain's CDR3 is CASSFGLQGSGYTF. DNA of the CDR3: TGTGCCAGCAGCTTCGGTCTCCAGGGTTCCGGCTACACCTTC.

The chain links TRBV21-1 to TRBJ1-1; TRBD1, the table's D call, was not compared with the DNA. TRBV21-1 is deemed a pseudogene. The CDR3 has 14 residues. The CDR3 sequence is CASSKGQGASEAFF. The CDR3 nucleotides read TGTGCCAGCAGCAAAGGACAGGGGGCGTCTGAAGCTTTCTTT.

The chain carries TRBV18 and TRBJ2-5, with 11 bases aligning to TRBD2. The J call may be wrong; the DNA end is better matched by TRBJ2-7. Germline CDR1 reads KGHSH; CDR2 reads LQKENI. The CDR3 has 15 residues. The CDR3 DNA follows: TGTGCCAGCTCACCTGGGCTAGCGGGGGGCTACGAGCAGTACTTC. This codes for CASSPGLAGGYEQYF.

The V call is TRBV18, the J call TRBJ1-6; D possibly corresponds to TRBD1 (5 bases). Per the germline V gene, CDR1 is KGHSH and CDR2 is LQKENI. This CDR3 has 16 amino acids. The V and J ends lost 5 bases and 1 base respectively, with 12 bases between them. In nucleotides, the CDR3 is TGTGCCAGCTCAGCCCTCGGGGGGTCCTATAATTCACCCCTCCACTTT. Encoded protein: CASSALGGSYNSPLHF.

The rearrangement uses TRBV7-2 and TRBJ2-5, with TRBD2 matching over 13 bases. V shed 5 bases, J shed 7 bases, and the junction held 13 bases outside the gene matches. CDR1 SGHTA and CDR2 FQGNSA come from the germline V gene. This CDR3 comprises 17 residues. The CDR3 nucleotides read TGTGCCAGCAGCCCCATACTAGCGGGAGGGCCCGTAGGGACCCAGTACTTC. Translated, it gives CASSPILAGGPVGTQYF.

This chain connects TRBV5-4 to TRBJ1-5, with a tentative D call TRBD1 (5 bases). The length of the CDR3 is 15 residues. The germline V gene has CDR1 SGHNT and CDR2 YYREEE (reference sequence). Trimming took 6 bases from V and 6 from J, leaving 19 bases between them. This CDR3 is CASTPWRGHGQPQHF. CDR3 nucleotide sequence: TGTGCCAGCACCCCTTGGAGGGGTCACGGTCAGCCCCAGCATTTT.

V gene TRBV7-9 combines with J gene TRBJ2-7; 9 positions agree with TRBD1. V lost 6 bases, J lost 5 bases, and 8 bases stayed unmatched. The CDR3 totals 14 residues. In germline, CDR1 is SEHNR, CDR2 FQNEAQ (reference sequence). CDR3 sequence: CASRRGQGLNEQYF. CDR3 coding DNA: TGTGCCAGCAGACGGGGACAGGGATTGAACGAGCAGTACTTC.

The chain joins TRBV4-2 to TRBJ2-7; the match to TRBD2 covers 11 bases. With 1 base clipped from V and 2 bases from J, the junction kept 4 bases outside the gene matches. Germline CDR1 and CDR2: LGHNA and YNFKEQ. This CDR3 region has 16 residues. Written as DNA, the CDR3 is TGTGCCAGCAGCCAAGTGGGACTAGCGGCAACCTACGAGCAGTACTTC. Its translation: CASSQVGLAATYEQYF.

The rearrangement uses TRBV18 and TRBJ2-1; TRBD2 might be the D (6 bases). CDR1 is KGHSH and CDR2 is LQKENI in the germline V gene. V shed 6 bases and J shed 4 bases, with 13 bases lying between them. The CDR3 is 14 residues long. CDR3 DNA: TGTGCCAGCTCCCCCTCCGGGACTTACAATGAGCAGTTCTTC. Encoded protein: CASSPSGTYNEQFF.

The V call is TRBV4-2, the J call TRBJ2-5; possible D gene TRBD2, 5 bases. The V end was cut by 0 bases, the J end by 5 bases, with 13 bases between. Germline assignment: CDR1 LGHNA and CDR2 YNFKEQ. The CDR3 length is 15 residues. This CDR3 reads CASSQETGMGETQYF. The CDR3 DNA reads as TGTGCCAGCAGCCAAGAAACCGGGATGGGCGAGACCCAGTACTTC.

This chain links TRBV30 with TRBJ2-5, with 12 nucleotides matching TRBD2. Germline CDR1 is GTSNPN and CDR2 is SVGIG (reference sequence). The CDR3 loop spans 17 amino acids. The junction had 15 bases not matched to a gene; V was cut back by 1 base and J by 9 bases. In nucleotides, the CDR3 is TGTGCCTGGAGTGACCTACCCGCTAGCGGGGGGGCACAGGCCCAGTACTTC. The encoded protein is CAWSDLPASGGAQAQYF.

This clone has more than one count but fewer than ten. This chain links TRBV30 with TRBJ1-2, with TRBD1 matching 9 bases. The germline V gene encodes CDR1 GTSNPN and CDR2 SVGIG (reference sequence). There are 12 residues in the CDR3. After removal of 4 bases from V and 8 bases from J, the junction contained 5 bases not matched to a gene. CDR3 bases: TGTGCCTGGATCAGGACAGGGGACGGCTACACCTTC. This codes for CAWIRTGDGYTF.

This chain links TRBV21-1 with TRBJ1-1; the table's D call of TRBD1 was not tested on the DNA. TRBV21-1 is an annotated pseudogene. The CDR3 spans 16 residues. CDR3: CASSKPGQGGGTEAFF. The DNA for the CDR3 is TGTGCCAGCAGCAAGCCGGGACAGGGTGGCGGCACTGAAGCTTTCTTT.

This clone was picked up one time. The chain couples TRBV10-3 to TRBJ2-2; D not certain. Trimming stripped 3 bases from V and 1 base from J, with 3 bases between. Germline V CDR1 and CDR2: ENHRY, SYGVKD. The length of the CDR3 is 13 residues. The CDR3 DNA reads as TGTGCCATCAGTGACGGGAACACCGGGGAGCTGTTTTTT. This gives the protein CAISDGNTGELFF.

The V and J genes are TRBV4-2 and TRBJ1-1; 8 nucleotides agree with TRBD1. V trimming: 5 bases; J trimming: 1 base; junction bases outside the gene matches: 3. In germline, CDR1 is LGHNA, CDR2 YNFKEQ. This CDR3 has 14 residues. CDR3 amino acids: CASSSQGGNTEAFF. The CDR3 DNA is TGTGCCAGCAGCTCACAGGGGGGGAACACTGAAGCTTTCTTT.

The chain links TRBV10-3 to TRBJ2-1; 9 positions agree with TRBD1. Germline CDR1 reads ENHRY; CDR2 reads SYGVKD. V shed 1 base and J 9 bases; nucleotides not matched to a gene: 10. The CDR3 covers 16 residues. CDR3 in amino acids: CAISELGQGNRGEQFF. The CDR3 bases are TGTGCCATCAGTGAGTTGGGACAGGGTAATAGGGGTGAGCAGTTCTTC.

This chain uses TRBV15 with TRBJ1-5; no clear D gene. The V end was cut by 2 bases, the J end by 2 bases, with 10 bases between. Looked up from germline, CDR1 is LNHNV and CDR2 is YYDKDF (reference sequence). CDR3 size: 15 residues. CDR3 sequence reads: CATSRSTSGNQPQHF. In DNA, the CDR3 is TGTGCCACCAGCAGAAGTACCTCGGGCAATCAGCCCCAGCATTTT. Variable domain in full (rest from reference TRBV15 and TRBJ1-5): DAMVIQNPRYQVTQFGKPVTLSCSQTLNHNVMYWYQQKSSQAPKLLFHYYDKDFNNEADTPDNFQSRRPNTSFCFLDIRSPGLGDTAMYLCATSRSTSGNQPQHFGDGTRLSIL.

The chain employs TRBV5-1 and TRBJ2-7; tentative D call: TRBD2 (5 bases). Trimming stripped 4 bases from V and 7 bases from J, with 21 bases between. The CDR3 runs 15 residues. Germline V gene data show CDR1 as SGHRS and CDR2 as YFSETQ. The CDR3 sequence is CASSLGDSLIREQYF. The CDR3, as DNA: TGCGCCAGCAGCCTCGGGGATAGCCTCATAAGAGAGCAGTACTTC.